Given below is one T cell receptor beta chain in context. The CDR3 consists of 15 residues. CDR1 is SGHTA, CDR2 FQGTGA, per germline. Trimming stripped 4 bases from V and 7 bases from J, with 17 bases between. The sample belongs to a study of blood T cell repertoires in COVID-19. For the study at large: The samples span acute and convalescent COVID-19 from the United States, Italy and Spain. T cells, B-cell-depleted T cells, or PBMCs supplied cDNA or gDNA.

The repertoire was sequenced with immunoSEQ multiplex PCR; TCRdb's copy has only in-frame clones and lacks some. This table holds under 200,000 clones, 80% to 90% found once. This receptor was obtained from a man aged 18 to 29 with active or convalescent COVID-19. The chain links TRBV7-3 to TRBJ2-1, with D perhaps matching TRBD2 (6 bases). Source material: peripheral blood. In DNA form, the CDR3 reads TGTGCCAGCAGCTCCCCTGGAGGGAGCGGTAATGAGCAGTTCTTC. Its translation is CASSSPGGSGNEQFF.